This T cell receptor beta chain was identified during a study of post-analysis software for immune sequencing data. The study, taken as a whole, reports: TRBV segments more frequent in patients than in controls numbered five and included TRBV5-6, TRBV5-1 and TRBV20-1. Analysis by F measure revealed that same-batch samples clustered strongly together. Versus controls, multiple sclerosis patients showed significantly lower diversity (normalized Chao1).

Turning to this clonotype: Its antigen is undetermined.

The library was made from cDNA and included unique molecular identifiers. TCRdb reprocessed the PCR reads via MiXCR and lists one record per CDR3 protein. The repertoire holds around 700,000 distinct CDR3 sequences, with more than 50% as singletons. This CDR3 has 14 residues. Germline values: CDR1 SGHVS, CDR2 FNYEAQ. Trimming took off 2 bases at V and 10 bases at J, with 15 bases between the two ends. Sequenced: blood. This rearrangement joins TRBV7-6 to TRBJ2-1, with D possibly matching TRBD1 (5 bases). The clonotype comes from a girl aged 2-9 years with multiple sclerosis. CDR3 amino acids: CASSLSSGRREQFF. The CDR3 DNA sequence: TGTGCCAGCAGCTTAAGCTCAGGGCGGCGGGAGCAGTTCTTC.